A single sample is the source of the 27 T cell receptor beta chains below, sequenced in a study of cytomegalovirus exposure and HLA in healthy donors. A multiplex PCR was run with 60 Vbeta primers and 13 Jbeta primers. The repertoire was sequenced with immunoSEQ multiplex PCR; TCRdb's copy has only in-frame clones and lacks some. The repertoire includes approximately 76,000 clones, 65% to 85% of them detected once, and roughly 16% sits in the top ten. The sequenced sample was PBMCs. The source is a woman in her thirties or forties in good health and CMV-seropositive.

V is TRBV6-1 and J is TRBJ1-2; tentatively, D is TRBD1 (5 bases). The V gene's germline CDR1 is MNHNS and CDR2 SASEGT. Trimming removed 5 bases from V and 4 bases from J, with 17 bases in between. The CDR3 length is 15 residues. CDR3 in amino acids: CASSPSAGLAYGYTF. The CDR3 nucleotides are TGTGCCAGCAGTCCTTCGGCAGGGTTAGCCTATGGCTACACCTTC.

The chain is built from TRBV30 and TRBJ1-6; possibly TRBD1 for D (6 bases). Looked up from germline, CDR1 is GTSNPN and CDR2 is SVGIG (reference sequence). V lost 2 bases and J lost 7, with 9 bases in between. The CDR3 covers 13 residues. DNA for the CDR3: TGTGCCTGGAGTTACACAGGGAATTCACCCCTCCACTTT. Its translation: CAWSYTGNSPLHF.

This clone was seen a handful of times. At one end the junction does not follow the germline gene, possibly because of a read error. Other DNA sequences in the same sample also yield this CDR3. This chain connects TRBV30 to TRBJ1-1; no firm D call. Germline V gives CDR1 GTSNPN, CDR2 SVGIG (reference sequence). This CDR3 region has 11 residues. DNA for the CDR3: TGTTCCTGCTTCTTTAACACTGAAGCTTTCTTT. Its protein is CSCFFNTEAFF.

The chain joins TRBV6-1 to TRBJ2-2, with 7 bases identical to TRBD1. CDR3 length: 15 residues. With 1 base clipped from V and 3 bases from J, the junction kept 2 bases outside the gene matches. The germline V gene encodes CDR1 MNHNS and CDR2 SASEGT. The CDR3: CASSEVTGYTGELFF. CDR3 in DNA: TGTGCCAGCAGTGAAGTGACAGGGTACACCGGGGAGCTGTTTTTT.

The genes are TRBV4-3 and TRBJ2-7; TRBD2 agrees at 14 bases. This CDR3 contains 15 residues. The V and J ends lost 2 bases and 6 bases, in that order; junction bases with no gene match: 3. Germline V gives CDR1 LGHNA, CDR2 YSLEER. The CDR3 DNA reads as TGCGCCAGCAGCCAACCCGGGACTAGCGGGGGCGAGCAGTACTTC. Protein sequence: CASSQPGTSGGEQYF.

The chain recombines TRBV7-9 with TRBJ1-1; TRBD1 aligns across 9 bases. This CDR3 has 14 residues. J was trimmed by 4 bases and V by 4 bases; bases with no gene match: 4. Germline CDR1 is SEHNR and CDR2 is FQNEAQ (reference sequence). In DNA form, the CDR3 reads TGTGCCAGCAGCTCCGGGACAGGGAGCACTGAAGCTTTCTTT. It is translated as CASSSGTGSTEAFF.

CDR3 protein: CASSQRPEAPEAFF. As DNA, the CDR3 is TGTGCCAGCAGTCAAAGACCGGAGGCTCCTGAAGCTTTCTTT. The chain couples TRBV6-5 to TRBJ1-1; no clear D gene. CDR1 MNHEY and CDR2 SVGAGI come from the germline V gene. The CDR3 is 14 amino acids. Between the trimmed V and J ends, which lost 5 bases and 6 bases, there was a span of 16 bases.

The chain couples TRBV5-6 to TRBJ1-1; the D is unclear. CDR1 and CDR2 from the germline V gene are SGHDT and YYEEEE. The CDR3 loop spans 11 amino acids. V was cut by 7 bases and J by 5 bases, with 9 bases left in between. CDR3 sequence reads: CASHGGTEAFF. CDR3 in DNA: TGTGCCAGCCACGGCGGGACTGAAGCTTTCTTT.

This chain connects TRBV7-9 to TRBJ1-1; TRBD1 is a possible D gene (6 bases). Germline lookup yields CDR1 SEHNR and CDR2 FQNEAQ (reference sequence). This CDR3 region has 15 residues. V was clipped by 5 bases and J by 4 bases, with 17 bases between them. CDR3 in amino acids: CASSQTRAGATEAFF. Written as DNA, the CDR3 is TGTGCCAGCAGCCAAACCCGGGCGGGGGCCACTGAAGCTTTCTTT.

This clone was counted only a few times. The chain couples TRBV5-4 to TRBJ2-3; TRBD2 matches 7 bases. This CDR3 is 14 amino acids long. J was trimmed by 1 base and V by 1 base; bases with no gene match: 0. CDR1 is SGHNT and CDR2 is YYREEE in the germline V gene (reference sequence). The CDR3 nucleotides are TGTGCCAGCAGCTTGACTAGCGGCACAGATACGCAGTATTTT. It codes for CASSLTSGTDTQYF. The whole variable domain, remainder taken from reference TRBV5-4 and TRBJ2-3, is ETGVTQSPTHLIKTRGQQVTLRCSSQSGHNTVSWYQQALGQGPQFIFQYYREEENGRGNFPPRFSGLQFPNYSSELNVNALELDDSALYLCASSLTSGTDTQYFGPGTRLTVL.

This clone was picked up a small number of times. The CDR3 DNA reads as TGTGCCAGCAGCCGGGAGGAGGGACTAGCGGCAACCTACAATGAGCAGTTCTTC. Its translation: CASSREEGLAATYNEQFF. The chain has TRBV7-2 and TRBJ2-1; 11 bases are shared with TRBD2. V lost 5 bases to trimming and J lost 2 bases; unmatched junction nucleotides: 11. The CDR3 sequence is 18 residues long. Germline V gives CDR1 SGHTA, CDR2 FQGNSA.

The rearrangement uses TRBV9 and TRBJ2-3, with TRBD2 matching 8 bases. The CDR3 runs 19 residues. Germline CDR1 SGDLS, CDR2 YYNGEE. V dropped 3 bases and J dropped 2; count of bases not matched to a gene: 17. The CDR3 DNA reads TGTGCCAGCAGCGCCCCAGACATACCTGGCGGGGGGACCACAGATACGCAGTATTTT. Amino acid sequence: CASSAPDIPGGGTTDTQYF.

The rearrangement joins TRBV5-4 to TRBJ2-5; D possibly corresponds to TRBD2 (6 bases). Germline V gives CDR1 SGHNT, CDR2 YYREEE (reference sequence). CDR3 length equals 14 residues. Trimming shortened V by 4 bases and J by 5 bases, and 15 bases separated the two germline ends. CDR3 in DNA: TGTGCCAGCAGCCCTGGAGGGGCAGGTGAGACCCAGTACTTC. This encodes CASSPGGAGETQYF.

For the CDR3, the DNA is TGTGCCAGCAGCCAAGAGGCGCTTGAGAGGATAATCACCTATAATTCACCCCTCCACTTT. Residues: CASSQEALERIITYNSPLHF. The chain joins TRBV4-2 to TRBJ1-6; D uncertain. The V and J ends lost 0 bases and 2 bases respectively, with 20 bases between them. The CDR3 length is 20 residues. The germline V gene encodes CDR1 LGHNA and CDR2 YNFKEQ.

This clone was picked up a small number of times. The chain employs TRBV6-5 and TRBJ2-1; 10 nucleotides line up with TRBD2. The germline CDR1 and CDR2 sequences are MNHEY and SVGAGI. The CDR3 length is 16 residues. With V trimmed by 3 bases and J by 8 bases, 10 bases remained unmatched. The CDR3 DNA is TGTGCCAGCAGTTATGCGGGGACTAGCGATCCCCATGAGCAGTTCTTC. This translates into CASSYAGTSDPHEQFF.

This clone has a single count. The chain couples TRBV6-4 to TRBJ1-1; tentative D call: TRBD1 (6 bases). This CDR3 comprises 14 residues. Trimming left V 6 bases short and J 5 bases short, with 16 bases between. CDR1 is MRHNA, CDR2 SNTAGT, per germline. Here the CDR3 DNA reads TGTGCCAGCAGGACTGGTCCCAGGGGTACTGAAGCTTTCTTT. This codes for CASRTGPRGTEAFF.

This clone has just a few counts. The J gene is TRBJ2-3, the V gene TRBV5-5, with TRBD2 matching over 10 bases. This CDR3 has 15 residues. CDR1 is SGHKS, CDR2 YYEKEE, per germline (reference sequence). Germline trimming cut 0 bases from V and 4 bases from J; bases unmatched to any gene: 2. The CDR3 sequence: CASSLALAGADTQYF. DNA of the CDR3: TGTGCCAGCAGCTTGGCTCTAGCGGGAGCAGATACGCAGTATTTT.

The chain joins TRBV10-3 to TRBJ1-2, with D possibly TRBD1 on 6 matching bases. Looked up from germline, CDR1 is ENHRY and CDR2 is SYGVKD. V lost 3 bases and J lost 2, with 13 bases in between. CDR3 length: 15 amino acids. The CDR3 region is CAISDRGSTNYGYTF. CDR3 nucleotides: TGTGCCATCAGTGACAGGGGTTCAACCAACTATGGCTACACCTTC.

The chain links TRBV30 to TRBJ1-1; D remains unclear. Germline assignment: CDR1 GTSNPN and CDR2 SVGIG (reference sequence). Trimming removed 5 bases from V and 0 bases from J, with 4 bases in between. The CDR3 sequence is 11 residues long. CDR3 amino acids: CAWLLNTEAFF. The CDR3 coding sequence is TGTGCCTGGCTTTTGAACACTGAAGCTTTCTTT.

Written as DNA, the CDR3 is TGTGCCAGCAGGACGACTGCTCCCTACGAGCAGTACTTC. It encodes CASRTTAPYEQYF. V usage is TRBV6-5 and J usage is TRBJ2-7; no clear D gene. This CDR3 is built from 13 residues. V was pared by 6 bases and J by 2 bases, with 11 bases between. Germline CDR1 is MNHEY and CDR2 is SVGAGI.

J is TRBJ2-6 and V is TRBV4-3, with a tentative D call TRBD2 (6 bases). Trimming shortened V by 8 bases and J by 1 base, and 18 bases separated the two germline ends. There are 17 residues in the CDR3. Germline CDR1 and CDR2: LGHNA and YSLEER. The CDR3 loop reads CASRKTLAGSGANVLTF. CDR3 nucleotides: TGCGCCAGCCGAAAGACCCTTGCGGGATCTGGGGCCAACGTCCTGACTTTC.

The chain carries TRBV6-1 and TRBJ1-1; D unclear. V was cut by 8 bases and J by 1 base, with 11 bases left in between. The germline gives CDR1 MNHNS, CDR2 SASEGT. CDR3 length: 13 amino acids. The DNA of the CDR3 is TGTGCCAGCGGAACAGCGGCGAACACTGAAGCTTTCTTT. Residues: CASGTAANTEAFF.

This clone was counted between two and nine times. The V gene is TRBV7-9, the J gene TRBJ1-1, with 9 bases lining up with TRBD1. The CDR3 contains 14 residues. Germline V gene sequence: CDR1 SEHNR, CDR2 FQNEAQ (reference sequence). Trimming removed 5 bases from V and 6 bases from J; junction bases left unmatched: 7. The CDR3 loop is CASSITGGGSEAFF. The CDR3 DNA follows: TGTGCCAGCAGCATTACAGGGGGCGGATCTGAAGCTTTCTTT. The variable domain in full, completed from reference TRBV7-9 and TRBJ1-1, reads DTGVSQNPRHKITKRGQNVTFRCDPISEHNRLYWYRQTLGQGPEFLTYFQNEAQLEKSRLLSDRFSAERPKGSFSTLEIQRTEQGDSAMYLCASSITGGGSEAFFGQGTRLTVV.

The chain has TRBV6-5 and TRBJ2-7, with D hard to call. Germline V gene data show CDR1 as MNHEY and CDR2 as SVGAGI. Trimming removed 2 bases from V and 5 bases from J, with 10 bases in between. The CDR3 sequence is 13 residues long. CDR3 in DNA: TGTGCCAGCAGTTACGAAGCTAGAAACGAGCAGTACTTC. Amino acid sequence: CASSYEARNEQYF.

The J gene is TRBJ2-3, the V gene TRBV27; weak D call: TRBD2 (5 bases). Germline V gene sequence: CDR1 MNHEY, CDR2 SMNVEV (reference sequence). The CDR3 contains 15 residues. Trimming stripped 10 bases from V and 1 base from J, with 18 bases between. CDR3 in DNA: TGTGCCACCCTCGTATGGGTGGAGGGCACAGATACGCAGTATTTT. Translating it yields CATLVWVEGTDTQYF.

The chain combines TRBV18 with TRBJ1-1; a weak D match, TRBD1 (6 bases). Germline CDR1 and CDR2: KGHSH and LQKENI. The length of the CDR3 is 15 residues. V lost 3 bases and J lost 7, with 18 bases in between. CDR3 DNA: TGTGCCAGCTCACCCGTAACAGGGCTCCACGTTGAAGCTTTCTTT. Translated, it gives CASSPVTGLHVEAFF.

In this sample, this clone turned up a few times. The chain employs TRBV5-4 and TRBJ1-1; D might be TRBD1 (5 bases). Germline V lookup: CDR1 SGHNT, CDR2 YYREEE (reference sequence). The CDR3 loop spans 13 amino acids. Trimming stripped 3 bases from V and 1 base from J, with 7 bases between. CDR3 region: CASSSQGNTEAFF. Here the CDR3 DNA reads TGTGCCAGCAGCTCCCAGGGGAACACTGAAGCTTTCTTT.